Following are 10 T cell receptor beta chains from one sample sequenced in a study of blood T cell repertoires in COVID-19. Clones were read by immunoSEQ multiplex PCR, and TCRdb kept only the in-frame ones, dropping some. The table has 400,000 to 550,000 clones, 87% seen once. Sequenced sample: PBMCs or T cells enriched from blood (not recorded which). The receptors shown here come from a woman between 18 and 29 years old with acute COVID-19.

The chain joins TRBV28 to TRBJ2-5, with TRBD2 identical over 10 bases. The CDR3 has 15 amino acids. The V segment lost 8 bases and the J segment 2 bases; nucleotides outside the gene matches: 8. Germline assignment: CDR1 MDHEN and CDR2 SYDVKM. The chain's CDR3 is CASGTLAGAQETQYF. The CDR3 DNA reads as TGTGCCAGCGGGACCCTAGCGGGAGCTCAAGAGACCCAGTACTTC.

The J gene is TRBJ1-5, the V gene TRBV12-5; the match to TRBD1 covers 7 bases. Germline lookup yields CDR1 LGHNT and CDR2 FRNRAP. The V segment lost 1 base and the J segment 6 bases; nucleotides outside the gene matches: 3. The CDR3 has 14 amino acids. CDR3 amino acids: CASGLAGGSQPQHF. CDR3 DNA: TGTGCTAGTGGTTTGGCAGGGGGTTCTCAGCCCCAGCATTTT.

The chain's CDR3 is CASSLVRGLTDSPLHF. In DNA form, the CDR3 reads TGTGCCAGCAGCTTAGTGCGCGGGTTGACGGATTCACCCCTCCACTTT. This rearrangement joins TRBV7-8 to TRBJ1-6; D is ambiguous. V lost 1 base, J lost 8 bases, and 15 bases lay in between. The CDR3 has 16 amino acids. Germline loops: CDR1 SGHVS, CDR2 FQNEAQ.

This chain connects TRBV7-3 to TRBJ2-1, with TRBD2 matching 7 bases. CDR1 is SGHTA, CDR2 FQGTGA, per germline. The CDR3 extends over 15 amino acids. V trimming: 2 bases; J trimming: 1 base; junction bases outside the gene matches: 2. CDR3 bases: TGTGCCAGCAGCTTAGACGGGGGGTCCTACAATGAGCAGTTCTTC. This gives the protein CASSLDGGSYNEQFF.

This chain's CDR3 is CASSRAPGDYEQYF. CDR3 nucleotides: TGTGCCAGCAGCAGGGCCCCGGGAGACTACGAGCAGTACTTC. The rearrangement joins TRBV3-1 (or the pseudogene TRBV3-2) to TRBJ2-7; D is perhaps TRBD2 (6 bases). Trimming took 5 bases from V and 3 from J, leaving 14 bases between them. The CDR3 is 14 amino acids. Germline loops: CDR1 LGHDT, CDR2 YNNKEL (reference sequence).

The chain recombines TRBV5-4 with TRBJ1-2, with D perhaps matching TRBD1 (6 bases). Germline CDR1 SGHNT, CDR2 YYREEE (reference sequence). The CDR3 sequence is 15 residues long. V was cut by 4 bases and J by 7 bases, with 20 bases left in between. Here the CDR3 reads CASSQLTGDLGGYTF. The CDR3 region has the DNA TGTGCCAGCAGCCAGTTGACAGGAGATTTGGGTGGCTACACCTTC. Full variable domain (rest looked up from reference TRBV5-4 and TRBJ1-2): ETGVTQSPTHLIKTRGQQVTLRCSSQSGHNTVSWYQQALGQGPQFIFQYYREEENGRGNFPPRFSGLQFPNYSSELNVNALELDDSALYLCASSQLTGDLGGYTFGSGTRLTVV.

The V call is TRBV7-9, the J call TRBJ1-1; 7 bases are shared with TRBD1. The CDR3 spans 13 residues. V lost 5 bases to trimming and J lost 4 bases; unmatched junction nucleotides: 4. Germline values: CDR1 SEHNR, CDR2 FQNEAQ (reference sequence). The CDR3 sequence: CASSGGTATEAFF. For the CDR3, the DNA is TGTGCCAGCAGCGGGGGGACAGCCACTGAAGCTTTCTTT.

This chain joins TRBV9 and TRBJ1-1; D is possibly TRBD1 (5 bases). V was pared by 0 bases and J by 4 bases, with 13 bases between. The CDR3 totals 15 residues. In germline, CDR1 is SGDLS, CDR2 YYNGEE. In DNA form, the CDR3 reads TGTGCCAGCAGCGTAGATGGGGGGTCAGGCACTGAAGCTTTCTTT. The encoded protein is CASSVDGGSGTEAFF.

This clone was seen once. The chain is built from TRBV12-3 or TRBV12-4 and TRBJ2-7, with no clear D. Deletions cut 5 bases from V and 3 bases from J, with 5 bases between. The CDR3 spans 11 residues. The CDR3 spells CASSEFYEQYF. As DNA, the CDR3 is TGTGCCAGCAGTGAGTTCTACGAGCAGTACTTC.

This chain connects TRBV13 to TRBJ1-4, with D maybe TRBD1 (5 bases). Between the trimmed V and J ends, which lost 0 bases and 8 bases, there was a span of 10 bases. Germline-derived CDR1 and CDR2 are PRHDT and FYEKMQ (reference sequence). This CDR3 is 14 amino acids long. The CDR3 here is CASSLGQGDEKLFF. The CDR3 DNA follows: TGTGCCAGCAGCTTAGGGCAGGGTGACGAAAAACTGTTTTTT.